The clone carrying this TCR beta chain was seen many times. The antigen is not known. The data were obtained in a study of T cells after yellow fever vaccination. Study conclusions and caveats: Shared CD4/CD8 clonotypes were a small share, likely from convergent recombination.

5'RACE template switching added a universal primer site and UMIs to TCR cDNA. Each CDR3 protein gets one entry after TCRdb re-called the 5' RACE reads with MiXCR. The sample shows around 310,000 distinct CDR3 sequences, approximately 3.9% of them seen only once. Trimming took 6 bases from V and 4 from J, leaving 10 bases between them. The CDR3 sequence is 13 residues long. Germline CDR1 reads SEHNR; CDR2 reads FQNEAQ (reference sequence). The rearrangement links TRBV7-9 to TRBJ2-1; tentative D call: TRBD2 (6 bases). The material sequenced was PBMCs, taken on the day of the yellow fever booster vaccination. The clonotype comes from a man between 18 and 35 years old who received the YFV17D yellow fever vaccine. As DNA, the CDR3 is TGTGCCAGCAGTCCGGAGGGGTACAATGAGCAGTTCTTC. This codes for CASSPEGYNEQFF.